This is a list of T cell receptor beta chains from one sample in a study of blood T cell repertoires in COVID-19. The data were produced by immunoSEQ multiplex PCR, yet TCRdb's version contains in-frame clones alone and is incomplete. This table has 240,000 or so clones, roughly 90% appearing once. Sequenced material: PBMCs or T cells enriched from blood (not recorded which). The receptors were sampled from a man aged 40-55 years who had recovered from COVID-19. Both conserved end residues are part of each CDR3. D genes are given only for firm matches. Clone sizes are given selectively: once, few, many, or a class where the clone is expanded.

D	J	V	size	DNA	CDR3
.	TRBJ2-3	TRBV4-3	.	TGCGCCAGCAGCCAATCTTTGGAGAATACGCAGTATTTT	CASSQSLENTQYF
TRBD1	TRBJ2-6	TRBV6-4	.	TGTGCCAGCAGTGACGGGACAGGGGGCTCTGGGGCCAACGTCCTGACTTTC	CASSDGTGGSGANVLTF
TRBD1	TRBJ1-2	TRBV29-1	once	TGCAGCGTTGAAGGTCCAGGGGGTTATTCGCTATCCTATGGCTACACCTTC	CSVEGPGGYSLSYGYTF
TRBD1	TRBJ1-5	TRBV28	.	TGTGCCAGCAGTCCTACCTTGACAGGGCGTAGCAATCAGCCCCAGCATTTT	CASSPTLTGRSNQPQHF
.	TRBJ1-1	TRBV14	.	TGTGCCAGCAGCCCTGCAGGGATGAACACTGAAGCTTTCTTT	CASSPAGMNTEAFF
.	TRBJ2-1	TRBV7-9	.	TGTGCCAGCAGCGCGCTGGGGAGCTCCTACAATGAGCAGTTCTTC	CASSALGSSYNEQFF
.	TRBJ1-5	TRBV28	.	TGTGCCAGCAGTTACGACCCTTGGGCAGGGGATAGCAATCAGCCCCAGCATTTT	CASSYDPWAGDSNQPQHF
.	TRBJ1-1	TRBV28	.	TGTGCCAGCAGTTTGTCAGGGGTCGGGAGGTTGAACACTGAAGCTTTCTTT	CASSLSGVGRLNTEAFF
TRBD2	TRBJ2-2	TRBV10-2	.	TGCGCCAGCAGGGGGACTAGTCGCACCGGGGAGCTGTTTTTT	CASRGTSRTGELFF
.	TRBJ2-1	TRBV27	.	TGTGCCAGCAGTTTAAATGGGCCCTTTGATGAGCAGTTCTTC	CASSLNGPFDEQFF
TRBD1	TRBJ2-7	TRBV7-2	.	TGTGCCAGCAGCTTACTCGGACAGGTGTACGAGCAGTACTTC	CASSLLGQVYEQYF
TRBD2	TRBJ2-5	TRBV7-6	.	TGTGCCAGCAGCTTAGCTCGTGGACTAGCGGCACAAGAGACCCAGTACTTC	CASSLARGLAAQETQYF
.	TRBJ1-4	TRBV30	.	TGTGCCTGGGCCTCCGGGGGAGCTAATGAAAAACTGTTTTTT	CAWASGGANEKLFF
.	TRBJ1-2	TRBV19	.	TGTGCCAGTAGTATAGATAGTCGACAGGTCGGTGGCTACACCTTC	CASSIDSRQVGGYTF
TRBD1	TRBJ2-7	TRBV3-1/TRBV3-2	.	TGTGCCAGCAGCAACCCGGACAGGTCCTACGAGCAGTACTTC	CASSNPDRSYEQYF
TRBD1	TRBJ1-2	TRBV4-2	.	TGTGCCAGCAGCCAAGATTTGGCACGGGACAGGGGGCACGGCTACACCTTC	CASSQDLARDRGHGYTF
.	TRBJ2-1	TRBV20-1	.	TGCAGTGCACTCACGCATGAGCAGTTCTTC	CSALTHEQFF
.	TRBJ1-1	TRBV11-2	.	TGTGCCAGCAGCGACAGAAGATCTTCACCTGAAGCTTTCTTT	CASSDRRSSPEAFF
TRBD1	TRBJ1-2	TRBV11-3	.	TGTGCCAGCAGCTTAGCGGGGACAGGGTCCTATGGCTACACCTTC	CASSLAGTGSYGYTF
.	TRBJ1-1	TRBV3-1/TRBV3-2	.	TGTGCCAGCAGCCAATTTGGAGTTGAAGCTTTCTTT	CASSQFGVEAFF
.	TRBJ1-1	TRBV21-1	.	TGTGCCAGCAGCATCGTATCTTGGTGGAGCAATAAAGCTTTCTTT	CASSIVSWWSNKAFF
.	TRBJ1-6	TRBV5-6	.	TGTGCCAGCAGCCGGACAGCCAAGAAGTACGGACCCCTCCACTTT	CASSRTAKKYGPLHF